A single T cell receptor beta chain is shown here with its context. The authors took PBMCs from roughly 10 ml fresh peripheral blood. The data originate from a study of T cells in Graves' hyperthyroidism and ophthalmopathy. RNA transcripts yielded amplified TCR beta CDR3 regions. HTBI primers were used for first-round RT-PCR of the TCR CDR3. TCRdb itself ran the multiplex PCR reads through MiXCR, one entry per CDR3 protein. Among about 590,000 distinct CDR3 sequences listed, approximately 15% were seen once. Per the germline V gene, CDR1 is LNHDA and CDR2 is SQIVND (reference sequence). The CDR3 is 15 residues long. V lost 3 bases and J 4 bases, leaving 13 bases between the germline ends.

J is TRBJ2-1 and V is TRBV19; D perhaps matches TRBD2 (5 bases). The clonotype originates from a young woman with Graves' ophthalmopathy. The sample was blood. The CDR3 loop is CASSISGSEYNEQFF. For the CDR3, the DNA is TGTGCCAGTAGTATTAGTGGGAGCGAATACAATGAGCAGTTCTTC.